Reported below is one T cell receptor beta chain. Its specificity is not known. This specimen belongs to a study of cytomegalovirus exposure and HLA in healthy donors. The PCR ran on 60 Vbeta and 13 Jbeta primers. TCRdb's copy holds only in-frame clones and misses some; the assay was immunoSEQ multiplex PCR. The data show 100,000 to 150,000 clones, roughly 82% seen once. Germline values: CDR1 MNHEY, CDR2 SVGAGI. V was trimmed by 4 bases and J by 4 bases, leaving 15 bases between them. The CDR3 consists of 15 residues. Study conclusions and caveats: Some V segments, including TRBV6-2 and TRBV6-3, were excluded as indistinguishable. Earlier findings revealed that most TCR beta V segments proved productive either about 87% or about 30% of the time.

The receptor comes from a boy aged 5 to 17 in good health and CMV-seronegative. Sequencing input: PBMCs. The V call is TRBV6-5, the J call TRBJ2-3, with TRBD1 as a possible D gene (5 bases). The CDR3 DNA is TGTGCCAGCAGTTCCTTCCCCACAGGCGCAGATACGCAGTATTTT. Translation gives CASSSFPTGADTQYF.